This TCR beta chain is drawn from a study of T cells in Graves' hyperthyroidism and ophthalmopathy. TCR beta CDR3 regions were amplified from RNA transcripts. The HTBI set primed first-round TCR CDR3 RT-PCR. TCRdb re-derived calls from the multiplex PCR reads in MiXCR, one entry per CDR3 protein. This table holds approximately 500,000 distinct CDR3 sequences, 35% to 55% found once. Sequenced material: peripheral blood or thyroid tissue (not recorded which). The receptor comes from a woman aged 18-29 years with Graves' hyperthyroidism.

The CDR3, as DNA: TGTGCCAGCAGCTTACCTGGGACAGGGAAGGATTCACCCCTCCACTTT. Translated, it gives CASSLPGTGKDSPLHF. The chain links TRBV7-9 to TRBJ1-6, with 9 bases matching TRBD1. Germline CDR1 and CDR2: SEHNR and FQNEAQ (reference sequence). With V trimmed by 2 bases and J by 8 bases, 7 bases remained unmatched. The CDR3 has 16 residues.